The rows below give T cell receptor beta chains drawn from one sample of a study of beta chain features in type 1 diabetes. Clones were read by immunoSEQ multiplex PCR, and TCRdb kept only the in-frame ones, dropping some. The sample holds 120,000 to 150,000 clones, less than 15% seen once. The sample consisted of central memory CD4+ T cells from blood. The receptors were gathered from a man between 18 and 29 years old with type 1 diabetes. Each CDR3 is given with its conserved first and last residue. A D gene is named only where the DNA matches it firmly. Size tells how often a clone was seen (once, few, many) or the class of an expanded clone, and some rows leave it out.

TRBV6-5	few	-	TRBJ2-4	12	TGTGCCAGCAGTTCCGAAGCAAACATTCAGTACTTC	CASSSEANIQYF
TRBV5-4	-	-	TRBJ1-3	14	TGTGCCAGCAGCTTGTCAGGGGCTGGAAACACCATATATTTT	CASSLSGAGNTIYF
TRBV9	few	TRBD1	TRBJ2-3	14	TGTGCCAGCAGCGTACAGGGGGCGGTAGATACGCAGTATTTT	CASSVQGAVDTQYF
TRBV6-5	many	-	TRBJ2-3	12	TGTGCCAGCAGCGAGGGGGCAGATACGCAGTATTTT	CASSEGADTQYF
TRBV7-9	-	TRBD1	TRBJ1-2	14	TGTGCCAGCAGCTCCTCAGGGGGAGGCTATGGCTACACCTTC	CASSSSGGGYGYTF
TRBV6-5	-	TRBD1	TRBJ1-4	13	TGTGCCAGTAGGACGGACAGGAATGAAAAACTGTTTTTT	CASRTDRNEKLFF
TRBV28	few	-	TRBJ2-7	12	TGTGCCAGCAGCTGGGGCGTCCACGAGCAGTACTTC	CASSWGVHEQYF
TRBV25-1	few	-	TRBJ1-6	15	TGTGCCAGCAGTGAAGACACGGGGACTAATTCACCCCTCCACTTT	CASSEDTGTNSPLHF
TRBV29-1	few	-	TRBJ2-1	14	TGCAGCGTCCTAGGACAAGGGGGAGGGGATGAGCAGTTCTTC	CSVLGQGGGDEQFF
TRBV29-1	-	-	TRBJ2-7	12	TGCAGCGTTGAAGTATTGGGCTACGAGCAGTACTTC	CSVEVLGYEQYF
TRBV7-9	many	-	TRBJ2-1	15	TGTGCCAGCAACCAGGGCGCTAGCTCCTACAATGAGCAGTTCTTC	CASNQGASSYNEQFF
TRBV5-1	-	-	TRBJ1-6	15	TGCGCCAGCAGCTTGGAGGCGGGGGTTAATTCACCCCTCCACTTT	CASSLEAGVNSPLHF
TRBV6-1	few	-	TRBJ2-3	14	TGTGCCAGCAGTGTGCTAGCTGGCACAGATACGCAGTATTTT	CASSVLAGTDTQYF
TRBV29-1	many	-	TRBJ1-3	15	TGCAGCGTTGACGCAGGGGCCTTCTCTGGAAACACCATATATTTT	CSVDAGAFSGNTIYF
TRBV28	few	TRBD2	TRBJ2-1	14	TGTGCCAGCATTAAAGCGGGGGGTTTCAATGAGCAGTTCTTC	CASIKAGGFNEQFF
TRBV6-1	-	-	TRBJ1-4	15	TGTGCCAGCACTCCTCTCGGCGCCCGTAATGAAAAACTGTTTTTT	CASTPLGARNEKLFF
TRBV5-4	few	-	TRBJ2-1	17	TGTGCCAGCAGCTTGGGCCTCACAGGGAGCTCCTACAATGAGCAGTTCTTC	CASSLGLTGSSYNEQFF
TRBV6-1	-	-	TRBJ1-1	14	TGTGCCAGCTACACCCAGGATATGGGGGCTGAAGCTTTCTTT	CASYTQDMGAEAFF
TRBV7-3	few	-	TRBJ1-1	13	TGTGCCAGCAGCCCCCAGGACGCCACTGAAGCTTTCTTT	CASSPQDATEAFF
TRBV4-2	-	-	TRBJ2-3	14	TGTGCCAGCAGGGGTCTGGGGGACACAGATACGCAGTATTTT	CASRGLGDTDTQYF
TRBV19	few	-	TRBJ2-5	12	TGTGCCAGTAGTATTCGTCCCGAGACCCAGTACTTC	CASSIRPETQYF
TRBV6-5	few	TRBD1	TRBJ1-6	14	TGTGCCAGCAGGACAGGGGGCTATAATTCACCCCTCCACTTT	CASRTGGYNSPLHF
TRBV7-2	-	TRBD1	TRBJ2-2	15	TGTGCCAGCAGGCGGGCACAGGGGGCGGCCGGGGAGCTGTTTTTT	CASRRAQGAAGELFF
TRBV4-1	-	-	TRBJ2-7	14	TGCGCCAGCAGCCAAGTGGTCGGTACCTACGAGCAGTACTTC	CASSQVVGTYEQYF
TRBV7-2	-	TRBD2	TRBJ2-1	14	TGTGCCAGCAGCTTTGGGGGGAGGGTTGATGAGCAGTTCTTC	CASSFGGRVDEQFF
TRBV5-4	few	-	TRBJ2-7	13	TGTGCCAGCAGCTTGGACAGGGACTACGAGCAGTACTTC	CASSLDRDYEQYF
TRBV7-2	-	TRBD1	TRBJ1-6	14	TGTGCCAGCAGCCGGGGACAGCTAAGTTCACCCCTCCACTTT	CASSRGQLSSPLHF
TRBV4-2	-	-	TRBJ2-1	15	TGTGCCAGCAGCCCATCCGCGAGGGGGGAGAATGAGCAGTTCTTC	CASSPSARGENEQFF
TRBV2	-	-	TRBJ2-7	13	TGTGCCAGCAGTGTCGACAACTCCTACGAGCAGTACTTC	CASSVDNSYEQYF
TRBV2	-	TRBD2	TRBJ2-1	16	TGTGCCAGCAGACGTCCCGGGACTAGCATCTACAATGAGCAGTTCTTC	CASRRPGTSIYNEQFF
TRBV18	-	-	TRBJ2-3	13	TGTGCCAGCTCACCTCAAACTCGGGATACGCAGTATTTT	CASSPQTRDTQYF
TRBV30	-	-	TRBJ1-5	13	TGTGCCTGGAGTGGGGGGGCCGGTCAGCCCCAGCATTTT	CAWSGGAGQPQHF
TRBV29-1	-	TRBD2	TRBJ2-7	13	TGCAGCGTTGGAAGCGGGGCGACCTACGAGCAGTACTTC	CSVGSGATYEQYF
TRBV4-1	few	TRBD1	TRBJ2-7	14	TGCGCCAGCAGCCAAGGGGACAGGGCAGATCGGCAGTACTTC	CASSQGDRADRQYF
TRBV5-1	-	-	TRBJ2-3	13	TGCGCCAGCAGCTCCCAGACCACAGATACGCAGTATTTT	CASSSQTTDTQYF
TRBV5-1	-	-	TRBJ2-5	14	TGCGCCAGCAGCTTGGTGGCAGCACAAGAGACCCAGTACTTC	CASSLVAAQETQYF
TRBV19	-	-	TRBJ1-2	16	TGTGCCAGTAGGACCCCGGGGGCATTGGGTAACTATGGCTACACCTTC	CASRTPGALGNYGYTF
TRBV10-3	-	-	TRBJ2-7	15	TGTGCCTCCCTACCCAACACATTCGTGAACTACGAGCAGTACTTC	CASLPNTFVNYEQYF
TRBV19	few	-	TRBJ2-5	11	TGTGCCAGTAGTTTGGAAGAGACCCAGTACTTC	CASSLEETQYF
TRBV5-1	once	TRBD1	TRBJ1-3	18	TGCGCCAGCAGCCCAGGGGGATCCCACGAGCTCTCTGGAAACACCATATATTTT	CASSPGGSHELSGNTIYF
TRBV30	-	-	TRBJ1-1	12	TGTGCCTGGAGTGTACAAGGGACTGAAGCTTTCTTT	CAWSVQGTEAFF
TRBV4-1	few	-	TRBJ2-7	16	TGCGCCAGCAGCCAAGAGTGGGCTGGGCTCGGACGCGAGCAGTACTTC	CASSQEWAGLGREQYF
TRBV10-2	-	-	TRBJ1-5	13	TGCGCCAGCAGAGCGGGGAGCAATCAGCCCCAGCATTTT	CASRAGSNQPQHF
TRBV29-1	-	TRBD2	TRBJ2-1	14	TGCAGCGTTCACAGGGCGGGGGGATACAATGAGCAGTTCTTC	CSVHRAGGYNEQFF
TRBV9	once	-	TRBJ2-1	16	TGTGCCAGCAGCTTAACGGGGGCCGGGTCCTACAATGAGCAGTTCTTC	CASSLTGAGSYNEQFF
TRBV5-6	-	TRBD1	TRBJ2-5	14	TGTGCCAGCAGCGAAGGGACAGTTCAAGAGACCCAGTACTTC	CASSEGTVQETQYF
TRBV7-9	-	-	TRBJ2-3	14	TGTGCCAGCAGCTTAGGTTCCGGGGGAGATACGCAGTATTTT	CASSLGSGGDTQYF
TRBV5-1	once	TRBD2	TRBJ2-5	15	TGCGCCAGCAGCCCCCGGGAGGCCAGGGCTGAGACCCAGTACTTC	CASSPREARAETQYF
TRBV30	few	-	TRBJ1-3	16	TGTGCCTGGAGTTCGGGACTGCTAAGCTCTGGAAACACCATATATTTT	CAWSSGLLSSGNTIYF
TRBV7-6	-	-	TRBJ2-3	15	TGTGCCAGCAGCTTAGCAGGCAGCCGCACGGATACGCAGTATTTT	CASSLAGSRTDTQYF
TRBV5-6	few	-	TRBJ2-5	15	TGTGCCAGCAGCGATTCTGGGGTGGCAGGAGAGACCCAGTACTTC	CASSDSGVAGETQYF
TRBV6-5	few	TRBD1	TRBJ2-7	16	TGTGCCAGCAGTTACTCATGGGACAGGGGCACCTACGAGCAGTACTTC	CASSYSWDRGTYEQYF
TRBV11-2	few	-	TRBJ2-2	14	TGTGCCAGCAGCTTAGGCCAGGCGATCGGGGAGCTGTTTTTT	CASSLGQAIGELFF
TRBV7-9	many	-	TRBJ2-3	16	TGTGCCAGCAGCTTTACAGGCGGGCGAAGCACAGATACGCAGTATTTT	CASSFTGGRSTDTQYF
TRBV13	many	-	TRBJ1-4	15	TGTGCCAGCAGCCCAAGGCACGGCGGGAATGAAAAACTGTTTTTT	CASSPRHGGNEKLFF